These 29 T cell receptor beta chains share one sample of origin, sequenced in a study of blood T cell repertoires in COVID-19. Produced via immunoSEQ multiplex PCR; TCRdb's table is partial and in-frame only. The data contain a few hundred thousand clones, around 90% of them singletons. The material sequenced was PBMCs or T cells enriched from blood (not recorded which). The receptors were gathered from a woman between 50 and 59 years old with acute COVID-19.

This chain links TRBV6-5 with TRBJ1-2; the D is unclear. Germline V gives CDR1 MNHEY, CDR2 SVGAGI. Trimming cost V 6 bases and J 8 bases, with 22 bases left between them. The CDR3 runs to 15 residues. In DNA form, the CDR3 reads TGTGCCAGCAGACTTACCTTAACAGAGTCGGGAGGCTACACCTTC. It encodes CASRLTLTESGGYTF.

There are a few counts of this clone. The chain couples TRBV30 to TRBJ1-5; possible D gene TRBD1, 5 bases. Per germline, CDR1 GTSNPN and CDR2 SVGIG (reference sequence). The ends were cut back, 0 bases at V and 3 bases at J, with 9 bases in the middle. This CDR3 spans 14 amino acids. This CDR3 reads CAWSVDSLNQPQHF. DNA of the CDR3: TGTGCCTGGAGTGTTGACAGTCTCAATCAGCCCCAGCATTTT.

The J gene is TRBJ2-7, the V gene TRBV27; perhaps TRBD1 as D (6 bases). This CDR3 is 14 amino acids long. From germline, CDR1 is MNHEY and CDR2 SMNVEV (reference sequence). V was cut by 5 bases and J by 5 bases, with 16 bases left in between. This CDR3 is CASSVRDNSNEQYF. DNA for the CDR3: TGTGCCAGCAGTGTCCGGGACAATAGCAACGAGCAGTACTTC.

The V and J genes are TRBV19 and TRBJ2-7, with TRBD2 matching over 10 bases. Germline values: CDR1 LNHDA, CDR2 SQIVND (reference sequence). This CDR3 contains 15 residues. J was trimmed by 5 bases and V by 4 bases; bases with no gene match: 8. This CDR3 is CASSTPSGRINEQYF. For the CDR3, the DNA is TGTGCCAGTAGTACCCCTAGCGGGAGAATCAACGAGCAGTACTTC.

The V and J genes are TRBV5-4 and TRBJ2-2, with TRBD2 matching 7 bases. Germline trimming cut 4 bases from V and 0 bases from J; bases unmatched to any gene: 9. CDR1 and CDR2 (germline): SGHNT, YYREEE (reference sequence). CDR3 length equals 17 residues. CDR3 region: CASSLYMTSTNTGELFF. The DNA for the CDR3 is TGTGCCAGCAGCCTCTACATGACTAGCACGAACACCGGGGAGCTGTTTTTT. The entire variable domain, with the rest obtained from reference TRBV5-4 and TRBJ2-2, is as follows: ETGVTQSPTHLIKTRGQQVTLRCSSQSGHNTVSWYQQALGQGPQFIFQYYREEENGRGNFPPRFSGLQFPNYSSELNVNALELDDSALYLCASSLYMTSTNTGELFFGEGSRLTVL.

V usage is TRBV9 and J usage is TRBJ2-5; 9 nucleotides agree with TRBD2. The CDR3 length is 14 residues. V dropped 0 bases and J dropped 9; count of bases not matched to a gene: 6. Germline CDR1 and CDR2: SGDLS and YYNGEE. The CDR3 here is CASSVEVSGGSQYF. CDR3 DNA: TGTGCCAGCAGCGTAGAGGTTAGCGGGGGATCCCAGTACTTC.

The chain links TRBV2 to TRBJ2-7; the match to TRBD2 covers 13 bases. There are 15 residues in the CDR3. V shed 6 bases and J 2 bases; nucleotides not matched to a gene: 4. From germline, CDR1 is SNHLY and CDR2 FYNNEI. The CDR3, as DNA: TGTGCCAGCAGGACTAGCGGGAGGCCCACCTACGAGCAGTACTTC. Residues: CASRTSGRPTYEQYF.

CDR3 sequence reads: CASSLWTGWKHEQFF. In DNA, the CDR3 is TGTGCCAGCAGTTTATGGACAGGATGGAAGCATGAGCAGTTCTTC. The V call is TRBV28, the J call TRBJ2-1, with D possibly TRBD1 on 6 matching bases. The CDR3 runs 15 residues. Germline V lookup: CDR1 MDHEN, CDR2 SYDVKM. The V end lost 0 bases, the J end lost 8 bases, and 14 bases lay between the germline ends.

The rearrangement joins TRBV7-9 to TRBJ2-7; weak D call: TRBD2 (7 bases). Per germline, CDR1 SEHNR and CDR2 FQNEAQ (reference sequence). Trimming removed 3 bases from V and 2 bases from J, with 20 bases in between. The CDR3 sequence is 17 residues long. Written as DNA, the CDR3 is TGTGCCAGCAGCTTCCCGGTCTCCGCGGGGGCAGCCTACGAGCAGTACTTC. Protein sequence: CASSFPVSAGAAYEQYF.

This clone has just a few counts. V is TRBV5-6 and J is TRBJ2-7; 10 positions match TRBD1. The V segment lost 4 bases and the J segment 5 bases; nucleotides outside the gene matches: 6. The CDR3 totals 14 residues. Germline CDR1 and CDR2: SGHDT and YYEEEE. The CDR3 sequence: CASSPRQGAHEQYF. The CDR3, as DNA: TGTGCCAGCAGCCCCAGACAGGGGGCCCACGAGCAGTACTTC.

The chain employs TRBV6-5 and TRBJ1-4, with 9 bases matching TRBD1. V trimming: 5 bases; J trimming: 8 bases; junction bases outside the gene matches: 6. CDR3 size: 14 residues. Germline V lookup: CDR1 MNHEY, CDR2 SVGAGI. Here the CDR3 reads CASSTTGGGEKLFF. The CDR3 coding sequence is TGTGCCAGCAGTACGACAGGGGGAGGGGAAAAACTGTTTTTT.

The gene calls are TRBV19 and TRBJ1-1, with TRBD1 as a possible D gene (5 bases). V dropped 4 bases and J dropped 3 bases, with 12 bases sitting between them. CDR1 and CDR2 (germline): LNHDA, SQIVND (reference sequence). This CDR3 has 14 residues. This chain's CDR3 is CASSTTGVYTEAFF. The CDR3 region has the DNA TGTGCCAGTAGTACGACGGGGGTTTACACTGAAGCTTTCTTT.

The chain links TRBV18 to TRBJ2-7; 7 bases agree with TRBD1. Germline values: CDR1 KGHSH, CDR2 LQKENI. The CDR3 spans 15 residues. The ends lost 0 bases at V and 0 bases at J; junction bases unmatched: 2. CDR3 DNA: TGTGCCAGCTCACCACCAGGGACAGACTCCTACGAGCAGTACTTC. Its translation: CASSPPGTDSYEQYF.

This chain uses TRBV28 with TRBJ1-6, with TRBD1 as a possible D gene (5 bases). The ends were cut back, 7 bases at V and 6 bases at J, with 16 bases in the middle. This CDR3 has 15 residues. Germline values: CDR1 MDHEN, CDR2 SYDVKM. CDR3 residues: CASTTGYSFNSPLHF. The CDR3 bases are TGTGCCAGCACCACAGGATACTCTTTTAATTCACCCCTCCACTTT.

This clone has a handful of counts. The genes are TRBV5-4 and TRBJ2-7; 10 bases map to TRBD2. Looked up from germline, CDR1 is SGHNT and CDR2 is YYREEE (reference sequence). The CDR3 runs 15 residues. Losses at the gene ends were 3 bases for V and 5 bases for J; bases not matched to a gene: 8. The DNA of the CDR3 is TGTGCCAGCAGCTCTAGCGGGAGAAGGATGAACGAGCAGTACTTC. Its protein product is CASSSSGRRMNEQYF.

This chain links TRBV14 with TRBJ2-1, with D perhaps TRBD2 (6 bases). This CDR3 has 17 amino acids. With 0 bases removed from V and 0 bases from J, the gap between germline ends came to 12 bases. The germline CDR1 and CDR2 sequences are SGHDN and FVKESK. The CDR3 protein is CASSQDLKRASYNEQFF. Here the CDR3 DNA reads TGTGCCAGCAGCCAAGACTTAAAGCGGGCCTCCTACAATGAGCAGTTCTTC.

This clone was observed a few times. The chain links TRBV15 to TRBJ2-7, with TRBD2 matching 14 bases. CDR1 LNHNV and CDR2 YYDKDF come from the germline V gene (reference sequence). The CDR3 runs 17 residues. V gave up 10 bases and J gave up 2 bases; unmatched junction bases: 13. The CDR3 DNA reads TGTGCCAATGCGACTAGCGGGAGGGCTCCATCGACCTACGAGCAGTACTTC. Translated: CANATSGRAPSTYEQYF.

Only a few counts were recorded for this clone. This chain connects TRBV28 to TRBJ1-5, with a possible D match to TRBD1 (5 bases). V lost 7 bases and J 4 bases, leaving 8 bases between the germline ends. The CDR3 spans 12 residues. The germline V gene has CDR1 MDHEN and CDR2 SYDVKM. The CDR3 DNA reads TGTGCCAGCACTGGGGGGAATCAGCCCCAGCATTTT. Its translation is CASTGGNQPQHF.

J is TRBJ2-2 and V is TRBV18; TRBD2 might be the D (6 bases). The germline CDR1 and CDR2 sequences are KGHSH and LQKENI. V lost 3 bases and J lost 6, with 17 bases in between. The CDR3 runs 16 residues. Written as DNA, the CDR3 is TGTGCCAGCTCACCCCGAGCGACGGGACTTGCCGGGGAGCTGTTTTTT. Encoded protein: CASSPRATGLAGELFF.

V and J are TRBV19 and TRBJ2-5; D unresolved. Deletions cut 1 base from V and 4 bases from J, with 4 bases between. Germline CDR1 is LNHDA and CDR2 is SQIVND (reference sequence). The CDR3 is 12 amino acids. The CDR3 sequence: CASSIGRETQYF. CDR3 nucleotides: TGTGCCAGTAGTATAGGTCGAGAGACCCAGTACTTC.

The chain has TRBV28 and TRBJ2-7; TRBD2 aligns across 16 bases. The germline gives CDR1 MDHEN, CDR2 SYDVKM. CDR3 size: 17 residues. Trimming removed 7 bases from V and 2 bases from J; junction bases left unmatched: 8. As DNA, the CDR3 is TGTGCCAGCACCACGGGACTAGCGGGAGGGTCCACCTACGAGCAGTACTTC. This codes for CASTTGLAGGSTYEQYF.

The chain has TRBV6-5 and TRBJ2-7; D is uncertain. V lost 0 bases to trimming and J lost 0 bases, with 12 bases between them. Germline CDR1 is MNHEY and CDR2 is SVGAGI. The CDR3 is 16 amino acids. CDR3 DNA: TGTGCCAGCAGTTACTCGTATGGGCGAACCTCCTACGAGCAGTACTTC. It yields the protein CASSYSYGRTSYEQYF.

To note about this clone: One end of the junction varies from germline; a read error may be responsible. This chain connects TRBV4-1 to TRBJ2-7; possibly TRBD1 for D (5 bases). The CDR3 consists of 16 residues. Germline CDR1 MGHRA, CDR2 YSYEKL. CDR3 amino acids: CTSSQDKGSTSYEQYF. The CDR3 DNA follows: TGCACCAGCAGCCAAGATAAGGGGTCAACCTCCTACGAGCAGTACTTC.

This clone was picked up one time. The V and J genes are TRBV5-1 and TRBJ1-2; 9 nucleotides match TRBD1. J lost 3 bases, V lost 7 bases, and 4 bases had no gene match. Germline CDR1 and CDR2: SGHRS and YFSETQ. The CDR3 has 13 amino acids. The CDR3 is CASGRDRDYGYTF. CDR3 nucleotide sequence: TGCGCCAGCGGACGGGACAGGGACTATGGCTACACCTTC.

This chain links TRBV18 with TRBJ2-2; TRBD1 matches 7 bases. From germline, CDR1 is KGHSH and CDR2 LQKENI. J was trimmed by 1 base and V by 6 bases; bases with no gene match: 8. The CDR3 has 16 amino acids. CDR3 sequence reads: CASSPRQGLNTGELFF. The CDR3, as DNA: TGTGCCAGCTCGCCGAGACAGGGCTTGAACACCGGGGAGCTGTTTTTT.

V gene TRBV28 combines with J gene TRBJ1-2, with TRBD1 as a possible D gene (6 bases). This CDR3 spans 14 amino acids. Germline values: CDR1 MDHEN, CDR2 SYDVKM. Trimming stripped 1 base from V and 4 bases from J, with 10 bases between. CDR3 sequence reads: CASSLFVGGYGYTF. CDR3 DNA: TGTGCCAGCAGTTTATTTGTAGGGGGCTATGGCTACACCTTC.

The gene calls are TRBV27 and TRBJ1-3; no clear D gene. Germline V gives CDR1 MNHEY, CDR2 SMNVEV (reference sequence). Between the trimmed V and J ends, which lost 2 bases and 0 bases, there was a span of 14 bases. This CDR3 region has 17 residues. CDR3 coding DNA: TGTGCCAGCAGTTTAGGTCGGCGGGCTTTCTCTGGAAACACCATATATTTT. Protein sequence: CASSLGRRAFSGNTIYF.

The table lists this clone with a few counts. V usage is TRBV12-3 or TRBV12-4 and J usage is TRBJ1-1; no clear D. The V gene lost 1 base and the J gene lost 1 base, with 4 bases spanning the gap. This CDR3 region has 13 residues. The CDR3 DNA reads TGTGCCAGCAGTTTAGGGCCGAACACTGAAGCTTTCTTT. Translation gives CASSLGPNTEAFF.

This chain joins TRBV23-1 and TRBJ2-1; TRBD1 aligns across 7 bases. TRBV23-1 is designated an ORF whose function remains uncertain. The CDR3 contains 15 residues. V dropped 0 bases and J dropped 8; count of bases not matched to a gene: 7. The chain's CDR3 is CASSQSPRGGYEQFF. The CDR3 DNA follows: TGCGCCAGCAGTCAATCACCACGAGGGGGCTATGAGCAGTTCTTC.